This TCR beta chain was captured by sequencing in a study of shared clonotypes between healthy human individuals. As defined, naive CD8 cells were CD45RO-negative and positively selected for CCR7, with terminally differentiated effector memory CD45RA+ cells excluded. Profiling relied on immunoSEQ multiplex PCR, and the TCRdb table lists in-frame clones only, not all of them. The sample lists roughly 2,000,000 clones, approximately 94% occurring once. CDR1 and CDR2 (germline): MNHNY, SVGAGI (reference sequence). The CDR3 spans 13 residues. The chain links TRBV6-6 to TRBJ2-3, with TRBD2 matching over 7 bases. The sequenced material came from naive CD8+ T cells sorted from blood. The clonotype comes from a man between 18 and 35 years old in good health. CDR3 DNA sequence: TGTCCCGTCCCAGGCGGGAGCGGGGATACGCAGTATTTT. It is translated as CPVPGGSGDTQYF.